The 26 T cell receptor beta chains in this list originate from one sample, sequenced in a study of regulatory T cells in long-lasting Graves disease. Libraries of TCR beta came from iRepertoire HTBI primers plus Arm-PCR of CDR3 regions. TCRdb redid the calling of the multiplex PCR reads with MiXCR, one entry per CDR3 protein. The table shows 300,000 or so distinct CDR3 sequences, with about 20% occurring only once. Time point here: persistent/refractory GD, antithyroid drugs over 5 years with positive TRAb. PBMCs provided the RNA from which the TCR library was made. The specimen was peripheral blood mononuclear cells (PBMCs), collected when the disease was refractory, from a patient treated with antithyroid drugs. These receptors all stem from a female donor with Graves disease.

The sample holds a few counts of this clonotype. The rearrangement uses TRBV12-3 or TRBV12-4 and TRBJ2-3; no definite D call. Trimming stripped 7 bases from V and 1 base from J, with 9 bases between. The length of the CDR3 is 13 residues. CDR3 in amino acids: CASTGSGTDTQYF. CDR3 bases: TGTGCCAGCACCGGGTCCGGCACAGATACGCAGTATTTT.

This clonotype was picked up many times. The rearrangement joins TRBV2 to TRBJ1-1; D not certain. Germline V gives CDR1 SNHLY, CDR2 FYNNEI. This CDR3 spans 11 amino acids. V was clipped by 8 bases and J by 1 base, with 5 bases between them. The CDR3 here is CASFGNTEAFF. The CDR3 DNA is TGTGCCAGCTTTGGGAACACTGAAGCTTTCTTT.

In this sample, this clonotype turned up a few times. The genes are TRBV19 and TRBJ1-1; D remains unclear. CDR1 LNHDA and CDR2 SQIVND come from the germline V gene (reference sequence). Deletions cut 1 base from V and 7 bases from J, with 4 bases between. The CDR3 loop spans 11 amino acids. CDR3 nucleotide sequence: TGTGCCAGTAGTATAGGAGGTGAAGCTTTCTTT. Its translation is CASSIGGEAFF.

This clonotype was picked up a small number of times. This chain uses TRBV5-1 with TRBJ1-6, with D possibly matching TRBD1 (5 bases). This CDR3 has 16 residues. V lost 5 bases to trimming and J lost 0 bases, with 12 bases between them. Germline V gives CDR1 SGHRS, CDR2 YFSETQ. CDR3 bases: TGCGCCAGCAGTTTGAACCAGGGCTCCTATAATTCACCCCTCCACTTT. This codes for CASSLNQGSYNSPLHF.

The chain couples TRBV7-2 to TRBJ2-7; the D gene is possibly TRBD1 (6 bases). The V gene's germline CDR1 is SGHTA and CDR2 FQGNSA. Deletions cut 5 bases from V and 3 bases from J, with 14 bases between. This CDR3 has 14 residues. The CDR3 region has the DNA TGTGCCAGCAGCAGGGGACAAGGGGACTACGAGCAGTACTTC. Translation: CASSRGQGDYEQYF.

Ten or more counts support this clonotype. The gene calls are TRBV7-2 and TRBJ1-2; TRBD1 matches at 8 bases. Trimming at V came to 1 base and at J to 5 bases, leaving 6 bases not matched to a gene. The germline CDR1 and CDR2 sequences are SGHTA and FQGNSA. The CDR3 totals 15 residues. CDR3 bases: TGTGCCAGCAGCTTAGTAACAGGGGGTGAATATGGCTACACCTTC. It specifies CASSLVTGGEYGYTF.

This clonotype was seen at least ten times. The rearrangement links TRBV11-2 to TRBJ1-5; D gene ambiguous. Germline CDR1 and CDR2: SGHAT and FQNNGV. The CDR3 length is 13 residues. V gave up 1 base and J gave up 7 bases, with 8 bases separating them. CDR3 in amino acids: CASSLVPEQPQHF. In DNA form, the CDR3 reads TGTGCCAGCAGCTTAGTCCCAGAACAGCCCCAGCATTTT.

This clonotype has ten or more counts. For the CDR3, the DNA is TGTGCCAGCAGTTTATTGGGTGGCAGCCTTCTGGGGAATTATGGCTACACCTTC. Translating gives CASSLLGGSLLGNYGYTF. The rearrangement joins TRBV28 to TRBJ1-2, with no clear D. V lost 1 base, J lost 5 bases, and 23 bases lay in between. The germline V gene has CDR1 MDHEN and CDR2 SYDVKM. The CDR3 runs 18 residues.

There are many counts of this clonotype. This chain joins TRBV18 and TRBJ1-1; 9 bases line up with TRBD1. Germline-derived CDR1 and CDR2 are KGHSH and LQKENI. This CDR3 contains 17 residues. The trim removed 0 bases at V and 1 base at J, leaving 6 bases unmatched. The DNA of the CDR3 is TGTGCCAGCTCACCACCTGGACAGGGGAAGACGAACACTGAAGCTTTCTTT. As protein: CASSPPGQGKTNTEAFF.

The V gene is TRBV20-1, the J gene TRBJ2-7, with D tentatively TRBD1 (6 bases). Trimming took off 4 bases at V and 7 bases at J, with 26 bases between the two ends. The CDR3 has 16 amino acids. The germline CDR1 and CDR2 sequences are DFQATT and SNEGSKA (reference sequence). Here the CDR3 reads CSATTPLRGGSREQYF. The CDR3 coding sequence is TGCAGTGCTACTACCCCGCTGAGAGGGGGTAGTAGGGAGCAGTACTTC.

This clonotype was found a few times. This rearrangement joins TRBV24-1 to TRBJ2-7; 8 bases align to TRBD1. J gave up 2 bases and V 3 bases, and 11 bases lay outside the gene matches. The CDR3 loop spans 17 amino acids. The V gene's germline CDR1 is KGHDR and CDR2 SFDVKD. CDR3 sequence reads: CATSDRPGQVTTYEQYF. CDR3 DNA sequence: TGTGCCACCAGTGATCGACCGGGACAGGTCACAACCTACGAGCAGTACTTC.

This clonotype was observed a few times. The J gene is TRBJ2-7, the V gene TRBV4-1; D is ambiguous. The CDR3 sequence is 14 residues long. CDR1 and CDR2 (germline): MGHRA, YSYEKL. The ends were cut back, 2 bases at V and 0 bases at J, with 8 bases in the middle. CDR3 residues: CASSQPPLSYEQYF. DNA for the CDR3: TGCGCCAGCAGCCAACCCCCCCTCTCCTACGAGCAGTACTTC.

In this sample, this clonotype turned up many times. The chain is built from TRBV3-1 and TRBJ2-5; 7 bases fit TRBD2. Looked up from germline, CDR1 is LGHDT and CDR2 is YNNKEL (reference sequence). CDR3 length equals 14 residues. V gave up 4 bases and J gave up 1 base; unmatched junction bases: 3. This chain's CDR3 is CASSRGTIQETQYF. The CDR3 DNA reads TGTGCCAGCAGCCGGGGGACTATCCAAGAGACCCAGTACTTC.

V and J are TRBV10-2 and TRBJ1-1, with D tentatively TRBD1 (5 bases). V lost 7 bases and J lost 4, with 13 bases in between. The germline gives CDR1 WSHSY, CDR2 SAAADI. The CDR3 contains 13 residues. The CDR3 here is CASKRQSLTEAFF. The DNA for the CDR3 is TGCGCCAGCAAACGACAGAGCCTCACTGAAGCTTTCTTT.

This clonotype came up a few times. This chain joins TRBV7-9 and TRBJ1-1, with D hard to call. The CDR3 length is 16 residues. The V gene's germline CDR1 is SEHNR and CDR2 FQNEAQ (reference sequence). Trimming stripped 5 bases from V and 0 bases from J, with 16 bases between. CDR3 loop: CASSPSRERLNTEAFF. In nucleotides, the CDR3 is TGTGCCAGCAGCCCTTCCCGGGAGAGACTGAACACTGAAGCTTTCTTT.

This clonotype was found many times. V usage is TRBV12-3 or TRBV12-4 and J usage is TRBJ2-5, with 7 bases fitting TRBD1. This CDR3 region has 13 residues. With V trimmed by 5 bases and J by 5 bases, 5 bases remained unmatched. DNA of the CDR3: TGTGCCAGCAGTACAGGGGCCGGGGAGACCCAGTACTTC. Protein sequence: CASSTGAGETQYF.

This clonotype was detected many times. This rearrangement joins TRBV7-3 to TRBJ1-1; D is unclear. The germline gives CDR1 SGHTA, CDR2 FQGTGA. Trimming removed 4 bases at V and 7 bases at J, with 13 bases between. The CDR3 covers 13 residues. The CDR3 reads CASSSRAGSEAFF. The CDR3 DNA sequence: TGTGCCAGCAGCTCAAGGGCTGGGAGTGAAGCTTTCTTT.

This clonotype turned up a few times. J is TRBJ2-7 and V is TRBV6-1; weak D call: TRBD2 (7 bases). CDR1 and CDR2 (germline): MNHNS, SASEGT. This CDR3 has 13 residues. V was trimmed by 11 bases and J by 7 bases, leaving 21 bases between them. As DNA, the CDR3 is TGTGCCGGCAAGAGGGGGGGGGCCCGGGAGCAGTACTTC. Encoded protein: CAGKRGGAREQYF.

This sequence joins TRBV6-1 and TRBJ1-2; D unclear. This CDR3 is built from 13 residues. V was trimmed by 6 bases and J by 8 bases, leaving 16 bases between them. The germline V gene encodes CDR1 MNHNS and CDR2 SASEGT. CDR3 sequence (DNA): TGTGCCAGCAGGGAGGGCCCCGTGCGGGGCTACACCTTC. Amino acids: CASREGPVRGYTF.

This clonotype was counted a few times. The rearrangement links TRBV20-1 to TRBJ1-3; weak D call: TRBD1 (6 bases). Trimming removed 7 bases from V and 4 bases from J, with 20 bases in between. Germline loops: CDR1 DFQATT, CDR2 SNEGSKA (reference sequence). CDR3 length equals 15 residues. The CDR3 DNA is TGCAGTGTCGCATCCCCGGCCACAGGGGGAAACACCATATATTTT. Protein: CSVASPATGGNTIYF.

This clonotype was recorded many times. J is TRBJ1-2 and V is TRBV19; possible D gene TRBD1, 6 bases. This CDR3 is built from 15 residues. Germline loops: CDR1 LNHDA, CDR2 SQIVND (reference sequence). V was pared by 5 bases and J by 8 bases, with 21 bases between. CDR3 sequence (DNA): TGTGCCAGTAGTTATAGGAGGGGCAGGGGAGACGGCTACACCTTC. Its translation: CASSYRRGRGDGYTF. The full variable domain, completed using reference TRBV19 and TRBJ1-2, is DGGITQSPKYLFRKEGQNVTLSCEQNLNHDAMYWYRQDPGQGLRLIYYSQIVNDFQKGDIAEGYSVSREKKESFPLTVTSAQKNPTAFYLCASSYRRGRGDGYTFGSGTRLTVV.

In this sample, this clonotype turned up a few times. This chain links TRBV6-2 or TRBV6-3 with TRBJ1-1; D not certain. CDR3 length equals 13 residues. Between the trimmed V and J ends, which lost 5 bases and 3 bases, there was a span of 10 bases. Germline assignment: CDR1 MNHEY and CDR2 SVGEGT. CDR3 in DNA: TGTGCCAGCAGTCCGGACTTTTACACTGAAGCTTTCTTT. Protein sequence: CASSPDFYTEAFF.

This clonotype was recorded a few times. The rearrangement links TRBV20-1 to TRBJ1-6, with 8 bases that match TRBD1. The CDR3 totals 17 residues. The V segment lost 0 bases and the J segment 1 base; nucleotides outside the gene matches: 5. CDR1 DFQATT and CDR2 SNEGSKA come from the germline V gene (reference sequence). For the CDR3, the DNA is TGCAGTGCTAGAGAACAGGGGGTGGTTTCCTATAATTCACCCCTCCACTTT. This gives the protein CSAREQGVVSYNSPLHF.

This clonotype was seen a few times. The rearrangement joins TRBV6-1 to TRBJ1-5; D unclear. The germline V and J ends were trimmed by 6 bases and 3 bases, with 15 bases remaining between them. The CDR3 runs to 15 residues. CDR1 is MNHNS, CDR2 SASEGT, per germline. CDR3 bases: TGTGCCAGCAGCAAAAAAAGGGTTCCCAATCAGCCCCAGCATTTT. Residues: CASSKKRVPNQPQHF.

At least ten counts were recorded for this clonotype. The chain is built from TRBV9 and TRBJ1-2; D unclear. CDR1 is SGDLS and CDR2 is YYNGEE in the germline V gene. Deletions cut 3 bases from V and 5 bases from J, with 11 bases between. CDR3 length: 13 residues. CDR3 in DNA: TGTGCCAGCAGCGCAGAAGTACCATATGGCTACACCTTC. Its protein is CASSAEVPYGYTF.

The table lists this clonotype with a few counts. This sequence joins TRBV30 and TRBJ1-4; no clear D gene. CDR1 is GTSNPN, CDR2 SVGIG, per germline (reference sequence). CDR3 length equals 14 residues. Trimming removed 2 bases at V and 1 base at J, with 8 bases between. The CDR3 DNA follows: TGTGCCTGGAGTCAAGTTGGAACTAATGAAAAACTGTTTTTT. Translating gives CAWSQVGTNEKLFF.